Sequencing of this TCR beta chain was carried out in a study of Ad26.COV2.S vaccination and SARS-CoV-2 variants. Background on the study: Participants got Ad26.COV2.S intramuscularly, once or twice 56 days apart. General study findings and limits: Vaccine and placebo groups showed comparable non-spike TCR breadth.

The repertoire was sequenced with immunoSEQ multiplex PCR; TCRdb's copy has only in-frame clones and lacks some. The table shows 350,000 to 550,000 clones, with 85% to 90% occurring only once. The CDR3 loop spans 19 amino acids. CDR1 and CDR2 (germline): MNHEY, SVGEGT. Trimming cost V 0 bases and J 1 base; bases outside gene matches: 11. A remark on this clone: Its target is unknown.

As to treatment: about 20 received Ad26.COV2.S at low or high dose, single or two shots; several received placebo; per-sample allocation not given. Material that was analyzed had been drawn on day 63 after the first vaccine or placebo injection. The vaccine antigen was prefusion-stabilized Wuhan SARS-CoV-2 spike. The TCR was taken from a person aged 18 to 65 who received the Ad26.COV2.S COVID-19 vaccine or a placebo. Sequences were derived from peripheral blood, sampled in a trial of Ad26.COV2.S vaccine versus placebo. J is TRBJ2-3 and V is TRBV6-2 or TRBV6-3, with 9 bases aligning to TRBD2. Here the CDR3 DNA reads TGTGCCAGCAGTTACTCCTCCGCGGGGGGGTGGGCTGGCACAGATACGCAGTATTTT. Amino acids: CASSYSSAGGWAGTDTQYF.